This T cell receptor (beta chain) stems from a study of blood T cells in healthy people across ages (dated by TCRdb to 2013 to 2016). Regarding the complete study: In model experiments, template switching captured about one uniquely barcoded TCR beta cDNA molecule for every two T cells. Donors of different ages were randomly distributed across sequencing lanes to avoid experimental bias. Donors were grouped into four age groups: young (average about 15 years), middle-aged (39), aged (about 60) and long-lived (approximately 75). For two donors (one aged 18 to 29 and one aged 80 or older), the study analyzed two additional independent replicas of 1 million unique cDNA reads from the same blood draw. To track age-related changes in TCR beta repertoire diversity, the study relied on deep sequencing normalized with unique cDNA molecular identifiers. Study-level results and caveats: Estimates of total diversity based on one million sequenced T cells were regarded as lower bounds and as underestimates. Because the CMV infection status of the donors was unknown, age-related changes in expanded clonotypes may potentially have been confounded. As age increased, observed TCR beta diversity per million T cells dropped in a roughly linear way, and a significant reduction was already evident by age around 41. Observed TCR beta diversity correlated strongly with the percentage of naive T cells measured by flow cytometry. The long-lived group showed more naive CD4+ T cells, fewer expanded clones and increased TCR diversity than the aged group, suggesting age selection. Because profiling used bulk unsorted PBMCs, naive and antigen-experienced compartments could not be compared conclusively.

Systemically healthy Caucasian individuals from Russia, around 38 in total and aged roughly 6 to 90 years, were included as donors. Each donor gave 8 to 10 milliliters of peripheral blood, drawn into EDTA-treated Vacutainer tubes. Ficoll-Paque density-gradient centrifugation was used to isolate PBMCs, with at least 6 million per sample. Trizol reagent was used to extract total RNA from PBMCs, with at least 5 micrograms per sample. The percentages of naive CD45RAhigh/CD27high T cells were determined by flow cytometry on a PBMC aliquot from every donor. Counted from cysteine to phenylalanine, this CDR3 has 17 amino acids. Kept here is only the CDR3 DNA, which spans 51 bases and is read in frame from base 1. V is shortened by 1 base, J by 2 bases, and the region joining them spans 17 bases. The germline V gene supplies CDR1 SGHTA and CDR2 FQGNSA. The library was prepared using 5' RACE. The sequencer was an Illumina HiSeq 2500. A second roughly 6 to 12 cycle PCR used a sample-barcoded 5' primer and a J-beta primer mix. A unique molecular identifier was introduced onto each TCR beta cDNA molecule by a template-switch 5' adaptor carrying 12 random nucleotides. Each sample yielded at least 3 million CDR3-containing paired-end reads. All of the RNA was converted into first-strand cDNA using the Mint cDNA synthesis kit, with a TRBC-specific oligonucleotide serving as the primer. After uracil-DNA glycosylase treatment, a first 18-cycle PCR used universal primers M1SS and BC2_uni_R on all cDNA. The paper's data handling went like this. Each sample was normalized by randomly selecting 1 million high-quality reads, each carrying a distinct molecular identifier. Instead of being binned into consensus sequences, reads that shared molecular identifiers were thrown out. MiTCR, set to a Q25 quality threshold and the strictest error-elimination algorithm, was used for CDR3 identification, clonotype clustering and error correction. A nonparametric unseen species model with Euler transformation was used to estimate a lower bound on total TCR beta diversity. In-frame beta chains were kept once TCRdb had trimmed the public reads at Q25 with fastp and called clones with MiXCR. Each record represents a unique CDR3 protein, reported with the most common genes and DNA among its rows. The V and J calls come from TCRdb's annotation, not from the publication. The sample table lists roughly 2 million distinct CDR3 sequences, around half of them with a count of one. Roughly 2% of the sample is held by the ten biggest clonotypes.

About this clonotype itself: What this receptor recognizes is not known. Within one base of it there is no much larger clone, and no base qualities were kept.

Recombination connected TRBV7-2 to TRBJ1-2; TRBD1 is a possible D gene, resting on 5 matching bases. Sequencing input: blood. The clonotype comes from a woman aged 40 to 50 in good health. In nucleotide form, the sequence is TGTGCCAGCAGCTTAGTTACCCGACAGCCTACCAACTATGGCTACACCTTC. Its protein is CASSLVTRQPTNYGYTF.